This TCR beta chain was documented in a study of cytomegalovirus exposure and HLA in healthy donors. Germline values: CDR1 LGHNA, CDR2 YSLEER. The CDR3 consists of 15 residues. V lost 4 bases and J lost 4; bases outside the gene matches: 6. The study ran its PCR with 60 Vbeta and 13 Jbeta primers. The protocol was immunoSEQ multiplex PCR, while the TCRdb copy is restricted to in-frame clones and leaves out a portion. The top ten hold about 3.1% of the sample, which has 110,000 to 150,000 clones, roughly three quarters seen once. The chain links TRBV4-3 to TRBJ2-3, with 9 bases fitting TRBD2. Sample: PBMCs. The receptor was isolated from a female donor in good health and CMV-seronegative. The CDR3 sequence is CASSLGGGASDTQYF. The DNA of the CDR3 is TGCGCCAGCAGCCTTGGCGGGGGGGCATCAGATACGCAGTATTTT.